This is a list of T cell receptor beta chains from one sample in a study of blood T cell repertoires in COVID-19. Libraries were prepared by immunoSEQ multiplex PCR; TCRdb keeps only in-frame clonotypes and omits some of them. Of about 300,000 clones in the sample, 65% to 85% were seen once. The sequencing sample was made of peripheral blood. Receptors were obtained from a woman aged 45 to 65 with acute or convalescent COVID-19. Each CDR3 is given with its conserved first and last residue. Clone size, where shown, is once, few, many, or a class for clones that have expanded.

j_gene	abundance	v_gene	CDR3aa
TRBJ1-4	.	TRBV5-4	CASSRDNEKLFF
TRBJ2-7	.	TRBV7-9	CASSSTSGGYEQYF
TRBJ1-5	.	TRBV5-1	CASSSGQDNQPQHF
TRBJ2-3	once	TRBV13	CASGPGQGTDTQYF
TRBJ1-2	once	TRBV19	CASSSGTGAAYGYTF
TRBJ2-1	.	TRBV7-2	CASSIPTLNNEQFF
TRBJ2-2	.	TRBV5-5	CASSMGLSNTGELFF
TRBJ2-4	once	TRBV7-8	CASSSARTSGGAKYF
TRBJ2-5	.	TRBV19	CASSRFASGRGGETQYF
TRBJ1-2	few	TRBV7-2	CASSPYGANYGYTF
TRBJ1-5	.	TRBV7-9	CASSLESHQPQHF
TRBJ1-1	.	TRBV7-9	CASSPRGNMNTEAFF
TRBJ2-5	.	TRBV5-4	CASSPPGIETQYF
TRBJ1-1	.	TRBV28	CASSFPQGDTEAFF
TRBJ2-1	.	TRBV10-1	CASSRGDSYNEQFF
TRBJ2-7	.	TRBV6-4	CAILPGLATTSSSF
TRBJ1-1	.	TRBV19	CASSIKEVSTEAFF
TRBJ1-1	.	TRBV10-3	CAISESQGSYTEAFF
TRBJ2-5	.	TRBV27	CASQSGRATETQYF
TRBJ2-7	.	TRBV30	CAWSQGDSRGEQYF
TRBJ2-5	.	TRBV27	CASRTFGGQETQYF
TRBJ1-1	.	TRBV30	CAWSRTGTEAFF
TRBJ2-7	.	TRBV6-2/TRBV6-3	CASSYSQVSYEQYF
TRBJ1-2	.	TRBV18	CASSENRGDLNYGYTF
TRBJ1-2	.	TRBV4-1	CASSQAIVDSSIYGYTF
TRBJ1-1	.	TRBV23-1	CASFGIGDRAVLNTEAFF
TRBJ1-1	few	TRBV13	CASSLWRANTEAFF
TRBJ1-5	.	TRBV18	CASSPLDRGHRQPQHF
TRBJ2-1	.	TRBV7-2	CASSLVAGGSVYNEQFF
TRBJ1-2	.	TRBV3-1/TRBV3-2	CASSAIQGINGYTF
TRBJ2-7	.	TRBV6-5	CASNQIGLYEQYF
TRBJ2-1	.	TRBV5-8	CASSLRGGNYNEQFF
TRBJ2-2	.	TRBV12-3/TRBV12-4	CASSPTATGELFF
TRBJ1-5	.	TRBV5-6	CASSSTGGEDQPQHF
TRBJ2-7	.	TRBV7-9	CASSRDGYEQYF
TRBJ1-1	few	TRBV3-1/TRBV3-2	CASSPGWGDTEAFF
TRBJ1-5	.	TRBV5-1	CASSSGTENQPQHF
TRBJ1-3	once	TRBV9	CASSVDPGSGNTIYF
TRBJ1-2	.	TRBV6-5	CASRARALYGYTF
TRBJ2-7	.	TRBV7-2	CASRASTEQYF
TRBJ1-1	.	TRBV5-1	CATSDGVNEAFF
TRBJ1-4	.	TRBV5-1	CASSPIVSTTNEKLFF
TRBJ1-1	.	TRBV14	CASSQVGAKREAFF
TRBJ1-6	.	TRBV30	CAWSVYVEDSPLHF
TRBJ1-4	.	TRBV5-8	CASSLLGSNEKLFF
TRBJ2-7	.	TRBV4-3	CASSQDLLAGGREQYF
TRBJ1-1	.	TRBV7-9	CASSLGQTRGAFF
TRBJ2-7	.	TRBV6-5	CASSAPTGTFYEQYF
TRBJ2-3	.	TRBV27	CASSSGQGLTNTQYF
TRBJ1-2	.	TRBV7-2	CASSLVTGDYGYTF
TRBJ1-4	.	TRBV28	CASSFIDQRDSTNEKLFF
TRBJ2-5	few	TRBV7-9	CASSQGSGHKYQETQYF
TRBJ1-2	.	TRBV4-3	CASSQGLERNYGYTF
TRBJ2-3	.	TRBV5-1	CASSATDSQSTDTQYF
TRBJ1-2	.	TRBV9	CASSVTDRRDYGYTF
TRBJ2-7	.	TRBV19	CASSPGQGLYEQYF
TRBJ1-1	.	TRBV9	CASSVVGGLYTEAFF
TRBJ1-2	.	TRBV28	CASSLRDRTGYTF
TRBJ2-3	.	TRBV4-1	CASSQARLAGGADTQYF
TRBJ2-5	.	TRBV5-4	CASSFDGGSQETQYF